Given below is one T cell receptor beta chain in context. This sample stems from a study of blood T cell repertoires in COVID-19. V shed 2 bases, J shed 0 bases, and the junction held 5 bases outside the gene matches. The germline CDR1 and CDR2 sequences are MNHEY and SVGAGI. The CDR3 runs to 16 residues. Produced via immunoSEQ multiplex PCR; TCRdb's table is partial and in-frame only. The sample includes hundreds of thousands of clones, 70% to 90% seen only once; the top ten take approximately 9.6%. Grouping used clinical history reported by participants in a survey and questionnaire. Sequences were obtained from PBMCs or T cells enriched from blood (not recorded which). The sequence was obtained from a woman in her forties or fifties with acute COVID-19. The chain employs TRBV6-5 and TRBJ2-7, with TRBD2 matching over 9 bases. The CDR3 reads CASSYRLAASSYEQYF. In nucleotides, the CDR3 is TGTGCCAGCAGTTACAGACTAGCGGCATCCTCCTACGAGCAGTACTTC.